What follows are 4 T cell receptor beta chains derived from one specimen sequenced in a study of T cells after yellow fever vaccination (dated by TCRdb to the late 2010s). The treatment or condition label on this specimen signifies: live attenuated yellow fever vaccine strain. Library construction relied on 5' RACE. Sequenced on an Illumina HiSeq 2500. Starting from the raw public reads, TCRdb applied fastp trimming at Q25, assembled clones with MiXCR and retained in-frame beta chains. For every CDR3 protein sequence, its rows merge into one entry that carries the most common genes and DNA. This sample comprises about 350,000 distinct CDR3 sequences, roughly 8.4% of them detected only once. 15% to 20% of the sample rests with the top ten. Sequencing was performed on PBMCs, taken more than 40 days after the first yellow fever vaccination. The receptors shown here come from a man aged 18 to 30 who received the YFV17D yellow fever vaccine.

The rearrangement joins TRBV18 to TRBJ2-5; D gene unclear. The germline CDR1 and CDR2 sequences are KGHSH and LQKENI. The V end was cut by 3 bases, the J end by 5 bases, with 10 bases between. This CDR3 spans 13 amino acids. The CDR3 bases are TGTGCCAGCTCACCTGTCAGTAGTGAGACCCAGTACTTC. This sequence encodes CASSPVSSETQYF.

The rearrangement links TRBV6-1 to TRBJ1-1; possibly TRBD1 for D (5 bases). The CDR3 has 14 amino acids. The germline gives CDR1 MNHNS, CDR2 SASEGT. V lost 6 bases and J 3 bases, leaving 14 bases between the germline ends. CDR3 sequence reads: CASRMVRGDTEAFF. The CDR3 nucleotides read TGTGCCAGCAGGATGGTCAGAGGGGACACTGAAGCTTTCTTT.

CDR3 region: CSARVVRDGENTGELFF. CDR3 nucleotide sequence: TGCAGTGCTAGAGTCGTGAGGGACGGGGAAAACACCGGGGAGCTGTTTTTT. The chain carries TRBV20-1 and TRBJ2-2; D tentatively reads TRBD1 or TRBD2 (5 bases each). CDR3 length: 17 residues. V was clipped by 1 base and J by 2 bases, with 17 bases between them. Germline CDR1 is DFQATT and CDR2 is SNEGSKA (reference sequence).

The chain couples TRBV4-3 to TRBJ1-6, with D tentatively TRBD1 (5 bases). Deletions cut 1 base from V and 8 bases from J, with 15 bases between. Germline CDR1 and CDR2: LGHNA and YSLEER. The CDR3 extends over 16 amino acids. Here the CDR3 DNA reads TGCGCCAGCAGCCAAGCTTGGGGGGACGGTGATTCACCCCTCCACTTT. It translates to CASSQAWGDGDSPLHF.